Listed below are T cell receptor beta chains from one sample, sequenced in a study of blood T cell repertoires in COVID-19. Sequencing was performed with immunoSEQ multiplex PCR; in TCRdb, only in-frame clones are kept and a portion is missing. Of about 410,000 clones in the sample, around 91% were seen once. Sequencing was carried out using peripheral blood. The receptors come from a woman in her thirties or forties with COVID-19, enrolled during active disease. The CDR3 runs from the conserved cysteine through the conserved F or W. D genes are given only for firm matches. Clone size is given for some rows only: seen once, a few or many times, or a class if the clone is expanded.

abundance | j_gene | d_gene | v_gene | CDR3aa | CDR3nt
- | TRBJ2-1 | - | TRBV10-3 | CAAEGDRTDRGQFF | TGTGCCGCCGAGGGGGACCGGACGGATCGTGGGCAGTTCTTC
- | TRBJ1-1 | - | TRBV2 | CASSGQSNTEAFF | TGTGCCAGCAGTGGACAGTCGAACACTGAAGCTTTCTTT
- | TRBJ1-2 | TRBD1 | TRBV7-9 | CASRWTGGDGYTF | TGTGCCAGCAGATGGACAGGGGGCGATGGCTACACCTTC
- | TRBJ1-3 | TRBD1 | TRBV12-5 | CASAEPGMAGGNGNTIYF | TGTGCTAGTGCCGAGCCGGGAATGGCAGGGGGGAATGGAAACACCATATATTTT
- | TRBJ1-1 | TRBD1 | TRBV5-1 | CASSPGQGRDTEAFF | TGCGCCAGCAGCCCCGGACAGGGGAGGGACACTGAAGCTTTCTTT
- | TRBJ1-1 | TRBD1 | TRBV28 | CASSQTGGATEAFF | TGTGCCAGCAGCCAGACAGGGGGGGCCACTGAAGCTTTCTTT
- | TRBJ1-1 | TRBD1 | TRBV5-1 | CASSSGQGLDTEAFF | TGCGCCAGCAGCTCCGGACAGGGGTTGGACACTGAAGCTTTCTTT
- | TRBJ2-7 | TRBD1 | TRBV2 | CASSLQGPGYEQYF | TGTGCCAGCAGCTTACAGGGGCCCGGCTACGAGCAGTACTTC
- | TRBJ2-3 | - | TRBV9 | CASSGRAPGSADTQYF | TGTGCCAGCAGCGGCCGGGCCCCGGGTAGCGCAGATACGCAGTATTTT
- | TRBJ1-5 | TRBD1 | TRBV27 | CASSPGAGGFYQPQHF | TGTGCCAGCAGTCCCGGGGCAGGGGGCTTTTATCAGCCCCAGCATTTT
- | TRBJ1-1 | TRBD1 | TRBV7-9 | CASRRDSEKAFF | TGTGCCAGCAGACGGGACAGTGAGAAGGCTTTCTTT
- | TRBJ2-1 | - | TRBV24-1 | CATSESGVEQFF | TGTGCCACCAGTGAATCCGGAGTGGAGCAGTTCTTC
- | TRBJ1-3 | - | TRBV18 | CASSPPPSSGNTIYF | TGTGCCAGCTCACCACCACCGAGCTCTGGAAACACCATATATTTT
- | TRBJ2-7 | - | TRBV7-9 | CASSLSEASWQYF | TGTGCCAGCAGCTTATCCGAGGCTAGCTGGCAGTACTTC
- | TRBJ2-7 | TRBD2 | TRBV7-2 | CASSLASAGGIYEQYF | TGTGCCAGCAGCTTAGCCAGCGCGGGAGGAATCTACGAGCAGTACTTC
- | TRBJ1-1 | - | TRBV20-1 | CSAAVNTEAFF | TGCAGTGCGGCGGTAAACACTGAAGCTTTCTTT
- | TRBJ2-2 | - | TRBV11-3 | CASSLALRGTGELFF | TGTGCCAGCAGCTTGGCCCTCAGAGGAACCGGGGAGCTGTTTTTT
- | TRBJ2-1 | TRBD2 | TRBV12-3/TRBV12-4 | CASSFTGTRPFF | TGTGCCAGCAGTTTCACCGGGACTAGGCCGTTCTTC
- | TRBJ1-1 | - | TRBV28 | CASSLTREAFF | TGTGCCAGCAGTCTAACTCGTGAGGCTTTCTTT
- | TRBJ2-7 | - | TRBV7-9 | CASSRQSVQGLYEQYF | TGTGCCAGCAGTCGCCAGTCCGTGCAGGGCCTCTACGAGCAGTACTTC
- | TRBJ2-1 | TRBD2 | TRBV18 | CASSPSGGSQSSYNEQFF | TGTGCCAGCTCACCGAGCGGGGGATCCCAAAGTTCATACAATGAGCAGTTCTTC
- | TRBJ2-7 | - | TRBV28 | CASSLLSGTYEQYF | TGTGCCAGCAGTTTATTGTCCGGGACCTACGAGCAGTACTTC
- | TRBJ2-3 | - | TRBV19 | CASSRRTTTDTQYF | TGTGCCAGTAGTCGGAGGACTACCACAGATACGCAGTATTTT
once | TRBJ1-2 | - | TRBV5-1 | CASSLDPGNYGYTF | TGCGCCAGCAGCTTGGATCCAGGGAACTATGGCTACACCTTC
- | TRBJ2-7 | TRBD2 | TRBV2 | CATAGGLIYEQYF | TGTGCCACCGCGGGGGGCCTCATCTACGAGCAGTACTTC
- | TRBJ1-4 | - | TRBV5-1 | CASSVGAGGGSEKLFF | TGCGCCAGCAGCGTTGGGGCCGGGGGTGGTAGCGAAAAACTGTTTTTT